The 25 T cell receptor beta chains reported below all come from one sample, sequenced in a study of blood T cell repertoires in COVID-19. Data came from immunoSEQ multiplex PCR; TCRdb stores just in-frame clones and leaves some out. The sample has 280,000 or so clones; approximately 83% are singletons. Sequencing input: PBMCs or T cells enriched from blood (not recorded which). The origin of the receptors is a man aged 25-45 years who had recovered from COVID-19.

V is TRBV10-3 and J is TRBJ2-3; TRBD2 matches at 10 bases. This CDR3 has 16 amino acids. The V gene's germline CDR1 is ENHRY and CDR2 SYGVKD. V gave up 5 bases and J gave up 1 base; unmatched junction bases: 6. The CDR3 DNA reads TGTGCCATCAGTCCTAGCGGGGGCGACGGCACAGATACGCAGTATTTT. Amino acids: CAISPSGGDGTDTQYF.

This clone came up a few times. This sequence joins TRBV19 and TRBJ2-4; D call uncertain. In germline, CDR1 is LNHDA, CDR2 SQIVND (reference sequence). The CDR3 runs to 13 residues. The V end was cut by 7 bases, the J end by 6 bases, with 13 bases between. CDR3 sequence: CASIPRGSNIQYF. As DNA, the CDR3 is TGTGCCAGTATCCCACGCGGTTCAAACATTCAGTACTTC.

This chain joins TRBV3-1 (or the pseudogene TRBV3-2) and TRBJ1-2, with a possible D match to TRBD1 (5 bases). Germline assignment: CDR1 LGHDT and CDR2 YNNKEL (reference sequence). Trimming cost V 5 bases and J 4 bases, with 8 bases left between them. The CDR3 is 12 amino acids. This CDR3 is CASSDRIYGYTF. CDR3 nucleotides: TGTGCCAGCAGCGACAGAATCTATGGCTACACCTTC.

This clone was recorded once. The CDR3 coding sequence is TGTGCCAGTAGTATCGGTCCGACAGGATTAGACAATGAGCAGTTCTTC. Translating it yields CASSIGPTGLDNEQFF. The chain combines TRBV19 with TRBJ2-1; weak D call: TRBD1 (6 bases). Germline lookup yields CDR1 LNHDA and CDR2 SQIVND (reference sequence). Trimming stripped 3 bases from V and 5 bases from J, with 17 bases between. The CDR3 length is 16 residues.

CDR3: CASSFHVAGSYNEQFF. The DNA of the CDR3 is TGTGCCAGCAGCTTCCACGTTGCGGGCTCCTACAATGAGCAGTTCTTC. The chain combines TRBV11-2 with TRBJ2-1; D is perhaps TRBD2 (5 bases). Germline CDR1 and CDR2: SGHAT and FQNNGV. The ends were cut back, 3 bases at V and 0 bases at J, with 12 bases in the middle. The CDR3 has 16 amino acids.

The chain is built from TRBV29-1 and TRBJ1-1; 8 bases match TRBD1. Germline-derived CDR1 and CDR2 are SQVTM and ANQGSEA. Germline trimming cut 3 bases from V and 11 bases from J; bases unmatched to any gene: 11. The CDR3 runs to 13 residues. CDR3 residues: CSVEGRQGLRAFF. The CDR3 nucleotides read TGCAGCGTTGAGGGCCGACAGGGGTTGAGGGCTTTCTTT.

This clone was seen only once. CDR3 nucleotide sequence: TGTGCCAGCAGCGTAGGACTCTTAGGCGAAAACATTCAGTACTTC. Translation: CASSVGLLGENIQYF. The chain employs TRBV9 and TRBJ2-4, with D unclear. Germline V gene data show CDR1 as SGDLS and CDR2 as YYNGEE. CDR3 length equals 15 residues. V was trimmed by 0 bases and J by 5 bases, leaving 12 bases between them.

The sample holds one count of this clone. This chain joins TRBV19 and TRBJ1-3; 7 bases match TRBD1. The CDR3 loop spans 15 amino acids. Trimming removed 8 bases from V and 0 bases from J; junction bases left unmatched: 7. Germline CDR1 is LNHDA and CDR2 is SQIVND (reference sequence). The CDR3 loop is CASRDRSTSGNTIYF. In nucleotides, the CDR3 is TGTGCCAGTCGGGACAGAAGCACCTCTGGAAACACCATATATTTT.

The chain combines TRBV4-3 with TRBJ2-5; 8 bases are shared with TRBD1. The CDR3 has 15 amino acids. CDR1 and CDR2 from the germline V gene are LGHNA and YSLEER. V trimming: 4 bases; J trimming: 4 bases; junction bases outside the gene matches: 8. CDR3 protein: CASSPRTGPRETQYF. The CDR3 DNA reads as TGCGCCAGCAGCCCTCGGACAGGGCCCCGAGAGACCCAGTACTTC.

The chain employs TRBV7-2 and TRBJ1-2; maybe TRBD1 (5 bases). This CDR3 spans 14 amino acids. Deletions cut 0 bases from V and 3 bases from J, with 8 bases between. CDR1 and CDR2 (germline): SGHTA, FQGNSA. CDR3 region: CASSLAGADYGYTF. In nucleotides, the CDR3 is TGTGCCAGCAGCTTAGCAGGGGCGGACTATGGCTACACCTTC.

This clone was detected once. The V gene is TRBV5-4, the J gene TRBJ1-6; the match to TRBD1 covers 10 bases. The trim removed 8 bases at V and 5 bases at J, leaving 10 bases unmatched. This CDR3 comprises 16 residues. CDR1 and CDR2 from the germline V gene are SGHNT and YYREEE (reference sequence). The CDR3 loop reads CASSGGDRGHNSPLHF. DNA for the CDR3: TGTGCCAGTTCAGGAGGGGACAGGGGACATAATTCACCCCTCCACTTT.

The DNA for the CDR3 is TGTGCCAGCAGTAATCAGGCCTACGAGCAGTACTTC. It translates to CASSNQAYEQYF. This chain joins TRBV2 and TRBJ2-7; D gene unclear. Germline assignment: CDR1 SNHLY and CDR2 FYNNEI. The CDR3 runs 12 residues. With 5 bases removed from V and 2 bases from J, the gap between germline ends came to 7 bases.

V usage is TRBV6-4 and J usage is TRBJ2-1; D is undetermined. Germline V gene lookup returns CDR1 MRHNA and CDR2 SNTAGT. Trimming removed 2 bases at V and 0 bases at J, with 8 bases between. The length of the CDR3 is 15 residues. The CDR3 here is CASSDVESSYNEQFF. The CDR3 nucleotides are TGTGCCAGCAGTGACGTCGAGAGCTCCTACAATGAGCAGTTCTTC.

This sequence joins TRBV10-3 and TRBJ1-2, with 7 bases aligning to TRBD1. Looked up from germline, CDR1 is ENHRY and CDR2 is SYGVKD. V lost 4 bases and J lost 2; bases outside the gene matches: 7. This CDR3 region has 15 residues. The CDR3 is CAISAAGQLNYGYTF. The CDR3 DNA reads TGTGCCATCAGTGCGGCGGGACAGTTGAACTATGGCTACACCTTC.

V is TRBV7-2 and J is TRBJ2-7; 7 bases are shared with TRBD2. Germline V CDR1 and CDR2: SGHTA, FQGNSA. Unmatched junction bases numbered 8, after V lost 3 bases and J lost 0 bases. The CDR3 totals 16 residues. CDR3 in amino acids: CASSFQAGPSSYEQYF. CDR3 nucleotides: TGTGCCAGCAGCTTTCAAGCGGGGCCCAGCTCCTACGAGCAGTACTTC.

J is TRBJ1-5 and V is TRBV16, with a possible D match to TRBD1 (5 bases). This CDR3 region has 14 residues. Trimming pared 5 bases from V and 7 bases from J, leaving 15 bases between. Per the germline V gene, CDR1 is KGHSY and CDR2 is FQNENV. The CDR3 DNA reads as TGTGCCAGCAGCTGGGGAGGGGTCGAACAGCCCCAGCATTTT. Its translation is CASSWGGVEQPQHF.

The chain is built from TRBV7-9 and TRBJ1-5; D not certain. CDR3 length equals 13 residues. Trimming took off 1 base at V and 5 bases at J, with 6 bases between the two ends. Germline V gene sequence: CDR1 SEHNR, CDR2 FQNEAQ (reference sequence). CDR3 sequence: CASSLGVDQPQHF. The CDR3 nucleotides read TGTGCCAGCAGCTTAGGAGTCGATCAGCCCCAGCATTTT.

This rearrangement joins TRBV29-1 to TRBJ2-5; tentatively, D is TRBD1 (5 bases). Germline V gene sequence: CDR1 SQVTM, CDR2 ANQGSEA. There are 11 residues in the CDR3. V was trimmed by 7 bases and J by 6 bases, leaving 12 bases between them. CDR3 bases: TGCAGCGGCCTCAGGGAACAGACCCAGTACTTC. As protein: CSGLREQTQYF.

The gene calls are TRBV27 and TRBJ1-4; no reliable D call. Germline V lookup: CDR1 MNHEY, CDR2 SMNVEV (reference sequence). Trimming removed 4 bases at V and 10 bases at J, with 13 bases between. The CDR3 covers 13 residues. The CDR3 sequence is CASSYAPRRKLFF. In DNA, the CDR3 is TGTGCCAGCAGTTACGCACCCAGAAGAAAACTGTTTTTT.

V and J are TRBV27 and TRBJ1-2; 8 nucleotides line up with TRBD1. CDR1 and CDR2 (germline): MNHEY, SMNVEV (reference sequence). J lost 6 bases, V lost 6 bases, and 9 bases had no gene match. The CDR3 length is 14 residues. Here the CDR3 reads CASSNDRGRDGYTF. The DNA of the CDR3 is TGTGCCAGCAGCAACGACAGGGGTCGTGATGGCTACACCTTC.

The chain employs TRBV6-1 and TRBJ1-1, with 7 bases matching TRBD1. CDR1 MNHNS and CDR2 SASEGT come from the germline V gene. V shed 3 bases, J shed 0 bases, and the junction held 4 bases outside the gene matches. The CDR3 runs to 15 residues. This CDR3 reads CASSESGTVNTEAFF. DNA of the CDR3: TGTGCCAGCAGTGAGTCCGGGACAGTGAACACTGAAGCTTTCTTT.

The rearrangement uses TRBV4-2 and TRBJ2-7, with 11 bases lining up with TRBD2. Per germline, CDR1 LGHNA and CDR2 YNFKEQ. The J segment lost 4 bases and the V segment lost 4 bases, leaving 15 bases of the junction unmatched. The CDR3 consists of 18 residues. CDR3 residues: CASSRTGQVAGGLYEQYF. The CDR3 DNA sequence: TGTGCCAGCAGCCGCACAGGCCAGGTAGCGGGGGGGCTTTACGAGCAGTACTTC.

The rearrangement links TRBV7-9 to TRBJ1-6, with 9 bases that match TRBD1. From germline, CDR1 is SEHNR and CDR2 FQNEAQ (reference sequence). This CDR3 is 14 amino acids long. Germline trimming cut 5 bases from V and 10 bases from J; bases unmatched to any gene: 6. The CDR3 spells CASSLPGQGSPLHF. In nucleotides, the CDR3 is TGTGCCAGCAGCCTTCCGGGACAGGGATCACCCCTCCACTTT.

The table lists this clone with a few counts. V is TRBV5-1 and J is TRBJ2-2; D is perhaps TRBD2 (5 bases). The CDR3 spans 15 residues. V was pared by 0 bases and J by 7 bases, with 13 bases between. Germline-derived CDR1 and CDR2 are SGHRS and YFSETQ. CDR3: CASSLERAVGGELFF. CDR3 nucleotides: TGCGCCAGCAGCTTGGAGCGAGCGGTCGGCGGGGAGCTGTTTTTT. The whole variable domain, remainder taken from reference TRBV5-1 and TRBJ2-2, is KAGVTQTPRYLIKTRGQQVTLSCSPISGHRSVSWYQQTPGQGLQFLFEYFSETQRNKGNFPGRFSGRQFSNSRSEMNVSTLELGDSALYLCASSLERAVGGELFFGEGSRLTVL.

The chain has TRBV29-1 and TRBJ1-3; no clear D. Germline CDR1 reads SQVTM; CDR2 reads ANQGSEA. The CDR3 extends over 13 amino acids. V was clipped by 4 bases and J by 0 bases, with 7 bases between them. The CDR3 loop reads CSVVGISGNTIYF. The CDR3 DNA follows: TGCAGCGTTGTCGGGATCTCTGGAAACACCATATATTTT.